This T cell receptor (beta chain) was recovered during a study of patients and donors after allogeneic stem cell transplantation. This CDR3 has 13 amino acids. Germline V gene lookup returns CDR1 SEHNR and CDR2 FQNEAQ (reference sequence). The V and J ends lost 5 bases and 4 bases respectively, with 10 bases between them. TCRdb used MiXCR to reprocess the RT-PCR reads, holding one entry per CDR3 protein. The sample has roughly 960,000 distinct CDR3 sequences; about a sixth are singletons. This sequence was found in a human donor who was either an allogeneic HSCT recipient or a stem cell or donor lymphocyte infusion donor (not recorded which). It is not recorded whose cells these are; they may come from a transplant donor. Sequencing was done on a sample of blood, either unsorted or a sorted T cell fraction (not recorded which). V usage is TRBV7-9 and J usage is TRBJ2-3, with D perhaps assigned TRBD1 or TRBD2 (5 bases each). The CDR3 reads CASSPGTPDTQYF. The CDR3 coding sequence is TGTGCCAGCAGCCCCGGGACCCCAGATACGCAGTATTTT.